These T cell receptor beta chains were read from a single sample in a study of T-cell memory formation after mild COVID-19. MiXCR, run by TCRdb on the 5' RACE reads, gives a single entry per CDR3 protein. Of approximately 560,000 distinct CDR3 sequences in the sample, approximately 15% are singletons; the top ten hold less than 10%. Sample: PBMCs or a T cell subset sorted from them (not recorded which). Receptors originate from an adult woman who had mild COVID-19 (a few samples of this study predate the infection). Cell type and time point are not known. Each CDR3 is given without its conserved first and last residue. Size values are once, few and many counts, or a class for expanded clones, and some rows have none.

clone_size,v_call,cdr3_aa
few,TRBV5-1,ASSAGTGMNTEAF
few,TRBV19,ASSTGKVSTDTQY
few,TRBV25-1,ASSFKAGSEQY
few,TRBV20-1,SAREGGSSGPQH
NA,TRBV6-4,ASSDQRADTQY
few,TRBV20-1,SAVSTRGSNNSPLH
NA,TRBV6-1,ASGTAYGYT
few,TRBV24-1,ATSPRDVPGANVLT
NA,TRBV6-6,ASRDSTRPSSYNSPLH
few,TRBV20-1,SGTGTGVRNEQF
few,TRBV24-1,ATSDPRPLGAAKTGELF
many,TRBV10-3,AISEPTGGSEQF
NA,TRBV4-1,ASSPLTWGTNTEAF
few,TRBV2,ASIFRSYTQY
few,TRBV7-6,ASSSQGAGELF
NA,TRBV30,AWGRGKETQY
NA,TRBV6-1,ASSNQGGNTIY
NA,TRBV29-1,SARQGGHEEQY
many,TRBV19,ASRRTGLETQY
few,TRBV12-3/TRBV12-4,ASSFESSGTGGGGSNQPQH
few,TRBV24-1,ATSDSGPGEAF
NA,TRBV7-8,ASSLLYRAEKLF
NA,TRBV7-9,ASSYVGANVLT